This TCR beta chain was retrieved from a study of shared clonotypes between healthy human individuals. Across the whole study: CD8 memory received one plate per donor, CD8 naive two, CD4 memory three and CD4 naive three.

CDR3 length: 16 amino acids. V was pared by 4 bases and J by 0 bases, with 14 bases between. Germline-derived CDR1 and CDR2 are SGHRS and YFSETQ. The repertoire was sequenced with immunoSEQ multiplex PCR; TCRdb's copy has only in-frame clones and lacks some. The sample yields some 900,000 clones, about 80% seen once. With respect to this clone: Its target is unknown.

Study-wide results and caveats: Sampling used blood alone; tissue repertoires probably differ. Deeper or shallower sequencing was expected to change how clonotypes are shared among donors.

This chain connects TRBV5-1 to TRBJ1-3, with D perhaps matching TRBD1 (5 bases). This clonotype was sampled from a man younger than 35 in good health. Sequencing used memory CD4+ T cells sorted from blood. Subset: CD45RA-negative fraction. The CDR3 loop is CASSPGDQSSGNTIYF. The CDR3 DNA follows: TGCGCCAGCAGCCCCGGGGACCAGAGCTCTGGAAACACCATATATTTT.